These 21 T cell receptor beta chains were all obtained from the same sample, sequenced in a study of regulatory T cells in long-lasting Graves disease. Arm-PCR of CDR3 regions and iRepertoire HTBI primers were the basis on which TCR beta libraries were built. TCRdb reprocessed the multiplex PCR reads via MiXCR and lists one record per CDR3 protein. The data contain around 400,000 distinct CDR3 sequences, about 21% of them singletons. Time point here: persistent/refractory GD, antithyroid drugs over 5 years with positive TRAb. PBMCs were the source of the RNA used for TCR sequencing. Sequenced material: peripheral blood mononuclear cells (PBMCs), taken when the disease was refractory, from a patient treated with antithyroid drugs. These receptors all come from a female donor with Graves disease.

This clonotype came up many times. V is TRBV20-1 and J is TRBJ2-5, with D perhaps matching TRBD2 (6 bases). Deletions cut 7 bases from V and 2 bases from J, with 14 bases between. Germline lookup yields CDR1 DFQATT and CDR2 SNEGSKA (reference sequence). The CDR3 spans 13 residues. CDR3 in amino acids: CSVNGGVQETQYF. The CDR3 nucleotides are TGCAGTGTCAATGGCGGGGTTCAAGAGACCCAGTACTTC.

This clonotype was observed many times. The rearrangement joins TRBV5-1 to TRBJ2-7; D remains unclear. The CDR3 totals 16 residues. V shed 2 bases and J shed 0 bases, with 15 bases lying between them. Germline-derived CDR1 and CDR2 are SGHRS and YFSETQ. DNA for the CDR3: TGCGCCAGCAGCTTTGACACCACCGGGCTCTCCTACGAGCAGTACTTC. Amino acid sequence: CASSFDTTGLSYEQYF.

The chain joins TRBV19 to TRBJ2-2, with a tentative D call TRBD1 (6 bases). Germline CDR1 and CDR2: LNHDA and SQIVND (reference sequence). Trimming took 10 bases from V and 1 from J, leaving 19 bases between them. The CDR3 covers 16 residues. The CDR3 DNA follows: TGTGCCACCCAAGTACCGGGACAAAAGAACACCGGGGAGCTGTTTTTT. Residues: CATQVPGQKNTGELFF.

This clonotype came up many times. The chain uses TRBV13 and TRBJ2-7; D may be TRBD1 (5 bases). Trimming shortened V by 5 bases and J by 6 bases, and 14 bases separated the two germline ends. The CDR3 runs to 13 residues. Per germline, CDR1 PRHDT and CDR2 FYEKMQ (reference sequence). The CDR3 reads CASSQDSPGEQYF. CDR3 nucleotide sequence: TGTGCCAGCAGCCAAGACAGCCCCGGCGAGCAGTACTTC.

This chain links TRBV6-1 with TRBJ1-4, with D unclear. V was cut by 7 bases and J by 8 bases, with 11 bases left in between. The CDR3 totals 12 residues. Germline V lookup: CDR1 MNHNS, CDR2 SASEGT. This CDR3 reads CASNQLGEKLFF. CDR3 sequence (DNA): TGTGCCAGCAATCAGTTAGGGGAAAAACTGTTTTTT.

The V call is TRBV30, the J call TRBJ1-4; 10 nucleotides line up with TRBD1. Per the germline V gene, CDR1 is GTSNPN and CDR2 is SVGIG (reference sequence). There are 17 residues in the CDR3. Unmatched junction bases numbered 13, after V lost 2 bases and J lost 7 bases. Here the CDR3 reads CAWSMGQGFGGGEKLFF. The CDR3 bases are TGTGCCTGGAGTATGGGACAGGGGTTCGGCGGCGGTGAAAAACTGTTTTTT.

The chain combines TRBV19 with TRBJ2-3; 10 nucleotides align to TRBD2. Germline V CDR1 and CDR2: LNHDA, SQIVND (reference sequence). This CDR3 has 15 amino acids. The V segment lost 5 bases and the J segment 5 bases; nucleotides outside the gene matches: 7. This CDR3 is CASSVLAGAKDTQYF. CDR3 bases: TGTGCCAGTAGTGTGCTAGCGGGAGCCAAAGATACGCAGTATTTT.

This clonotype has at least ten counts. This rearrangement joins TRBV20-1 to TRBJ2-5, with D uncertain. The length of the CDR3 is 14 residues. Per the germline V gene, CDR1 is DFQATT and CDR2 is SNEGSKA (reference sequence). Trimming stripped 4 bases from V and 1 base from J, with 13 bases between. The CDR3 coding sequence is TGCAGTGCTATGCACAGCGAACTCCAAGAGACCCAGTACTTC. Translating it yields CSAMHSELQETQYF.

This clonotype came up a few times. J is TRBJ2-7 and V is TRBV18; 8 bases are a match to TRBD1. This CDR3 has 13 residues. Germline V gene data show CDR1 as KGHSH and CDR2 as LQKENI. V lost 2 bases and J lost 5; bases outside the gene matches: 2. The CDR3 DNA reads TGTGCCAGCTCACCATGGGACAGGCACGAGCAGTACTTC. Its translation is CASSPWDRHEQYF.

The sample holds a few counts of this clonotype. The chain employs TRBV28 and TRBJ2-1; 9 nucleotides align to TRBD2. This CDR3 spans 15 amino acids. Germline assignment: CDR1 MDHEN and CDR2 SYDVKM. V was clipped by 5 bases and J by 8 bases; unmatched bases: 10. DNA of the CDR3: TGTGCCAGCAGTGAAGTAGCGGGAGATAAGGATGAGCAGTTCTTC. Protein: CASSEVAGDKDEQFF.

This clonotype was detected ten times or more. The chain couples TRBV28 to TRBJ2-2; 8 bases match TRBD1. This CDR3 spans 14 amino acids. The V gene end was trimmed by 9 bases and the J gene end by 3 bases; junction bases not matched to a gene: 6. CDR1 and CDR2 (germline): MDHEN, SYDVKM. The CDR3 spells CASKTGVDTGELFF. The CDR3 nucleotides are TGTGCCAGTAAGACAGGGGTGGACACCGGGGAGCTGTTTTTT.

This clonotype was observed a few times. This sequence joins TRBV7-8 and TRBJ2-4; 11 bases agree with TRBD2. Germline-derived CDR1 and CDR2 are SGHVS and FQNEAQ. This CDR3 region has 16 residues. J lost 4 bases, V lost 4 bases, and 6 bases had no gene match. The CDR3 spells CASSSGLADDKNIQYF. The CDR3 bases are TGTGCCAGCAGCTCGGGACTAGCGGATGATAAAAACATTCAGTACTTC.

This clonotype was counted ten times or more. V gene TRBV28 combines with J gene TRBJ1-2, with TRBD1 matching over 8 bases. The CDR3 runs 13 residues. Germline V gene lookup returns CDR1 MDHEN and CDR2 SYDVKM. With 6 bases clipped from V and 6 bases from J, the junction kept 6 bases outside the gene matches. The CDR3 DNA follows: TGTGCCAGCAGGCCGACAGGGGTGGATGGCTACACCTTC. Its protein product is CASRPTGVDGYTF.

Ten or more counts support this clonotype. The CDR3 is CASSEPGGNQPQHF. The CDR3 DNA sequence: TGTGCCAGCAGTGAGCCAGGCGGCAATCAGCCCCAGCATTTT. The chain joins TRBV2 to TRBJ1-5; D unclear. Germline V gene data show CDR1 as SNHLY and CDR2 as FYNNEI. Trimming took 3 bases from V and 2 from J, leaving 8 bases between them. The CDR3 sequence is 14 residues long.

This clonotype showed up many times. The chain recombines TRBV7-3 with TRBJ2-2; the match to TRBD1 covers 8 bases. CDR3 length equals 14 residues. CDR1 SGHTA and CDR2 FQGTGA come from the germline V gene. V was clipped by 6 bases and J by 5 bases; unmatched bases: 5. In DNA, the CDR3 is TGTGCCAGCAGACAGGGGGAACAAACCGGGGAGCTGTTTTTT. It yields the protein CASRQGEQTGELFF.

J is TRBJ1-5 and V is TRBV4-1; D possibly corresponds to TRBD1 (5 bases). The CDR3 runs 20 residues. CDR1 and CDR2 from the germline V gene are MGHRA and YSYEKL. Trimming shortened V by 3 bases and J by 5 bases, and 29 bases separated the two germline ends. The CDR3 loop is CASSQALGISFRGTYQPQHF. For the CDR3, the DNA is TGCGCCAGCAGCCAGGCGCTGGGTATTTCGTTTAGGGGAACCTATCAGCCCCAGCATTTT.

This clonotype was found many times. This chain links TRBV5-1 with TRBJ1-2, with D unclear. The CDR3 runs 15 residues. V was trimmed by 0 bases and J by 6 bases, leaving 15 bases between them. Germline CDR1 is SGHRS and CDR2 is YFSETQ. CDR3 DNA sequence: TGCGCCAGCAGCTTGGCCTCTGCGGGGTTGGATGGCTACACCTTC. It translates to CASSLASAGLDGYTF.

This clonotype was counted only a few times. The V call is TRBV2, the J call TRBJ2-3; 10 bases fit TRBD2. In germline, CDR1 is SNHLY, CDR2 FYNNEI. V lost 2 bases, J lost 4 bases, and 18 bases stayed unmatched. There are 20 residues in the CDR3. CDR3 nucleotides: TGTGCCAGCAGTGAACATCGGCTAGCGGGAGCGTCAAAATACGCAGATACGCAGTATTTT. Residues: CASSEHRLAGASKYADTQYF.

V gene TRBV2 combines with J gene TRBJ2-3; TRBD2 aligns across 12 bases. Unmatched junction bases numbered 5, after V lost 6 bases and J lost 4 bases. The CDR3 spans 15 residues. Germline assignment: CDR1 SNHLY and CDR2 FYNNEI. This CDR3 reads CASRPTSGSADTQYF. Here the CDR3 DNA reads TGTGCCAGCAGGCCGACTAGCGGGAGCGCAGATACGCAGTATTTT.

This clonotype was found a few times. CDR3 loop: CSARVGQPGNTIYF. Here the CDR3 DNA reads TGCAGTGCTAGAGTGGGTCAGCCTGGAAACACCATATATTTT. This chain joins TRBV20-1 and TRBJ1-3; no firm D call. Germline CDR1 is DFQATT and CDR2 is SNEGSKA (reference sequence). V lost 1 base and J 2 bases, leaving 9 bases between the germline ends. CDR3 length: 14 amino acids.

This clonotype was found many times. V and J are TRBV12-3 or TRBV12-4 and TRBJ2-7; the D gene could be TRBD1 or TRBD2 (5 bases each). The ends were cut back, 10 bases at V and 0 bases at J, with 13 bases in the middle. This CDR3 region has 13 residues. CDR3 region: CATRDRISYEQYF. The DNA of the CDR3 is TGTGCCACCCGGGACCGAATCTCCTACGAGCAGTACTTC.